This passage covers 10 T cell receptor beta chains from one sample sequenced in a study of Ad26.COV2.S vaccination and SARS-CoV-2 variants. TCRdb keeps only in-frame clones here, not all; method: immunoSEQ multiplex PCR. The profile shows about 450,000 clones, approximately 92% of them singletons. As to treatment: roughly 18 received Ad26.COV2.S at low or high dose, single or two shots; about 5 received placebo; per-sample allocation not given. Day 63 following the first vaccine or placebo injection was when the samples were taken. Source: peripheral blood, taken in a trial of Ad26.COV2.S vaccine versus placebo. The source of these receptors is a person between 18 and 65 years old who received the Ad26.COV2.S COVID-19 vaccine or a placebo.

This sequence joins TRBV7-9 and TRBJ1-2, with D unclear. Germline CDR1 and CDR2: SEHNR and FQNEAQ (reference sequence). The CDR3 has 15 amino acids. V lost 5 bases to trimming and J lost 7 bases, with 20 bases between them. The CDR3 DNA sequence: TGTGCCAGCAGCACCTATTCGGCCCCCTTGCGTGGCTACACCTTC. Its protein is CASSTYSAPLRGYTF.

J is TRBJ2-7 and V is TRBV14; D remains unclear. The V end lost 2 bases, the J end lost 6 bases, and 38 bases lay between the germline ends. Germline V gives CDR1 SGHDN, CDR2 FVKESK. CDR3 length: 22 amino acids. The DNA of the CDR3 is TGTGCCAGCAGCCAATTTCGCCCGGCCCGGCTCCCTAGGCCCGGCGATGTGGGCGAGCAGTACTTC. It translates to CASSQFRPARLPRPGDVGEQYF.

This chain joins TRBV9 and TRBJ1-1; perhaps TRBD1 as D (5 bases). The ends were cut back, 0 bases at V and 6 bases at J, with 24 bases in the middle. This CDR3 is 18 amino acids long. In germline, CDR1 is SGDLS, CDR2 YYNGEE. The CDR3 here is CASSVATLRLEGRAEAFF. For the CDR3, the DNA is TGTGCCAGCAGCGTAGCTACTTTAAGGTTGGAGGGGAGGGCTGAAGCTTTCTTT.

The chain is built from TRBV6-2 or TRBV6-3 and TRBJ2-2; D gene uncertain. Germline CDR1 reads MNHEY; CDR2 reads SVGEGT. V was clipped by 4 bases and J by 2 bases, with 14 bases between them. This CDR3 spans 16 amino acids. CDR3 sequence: CASSSWPGINTGELFF. CDR3 DNA sequence: TGTGCCAGCAGTTCTTGGCCAGGAATTAACACCGGGGAGCTGTTTTTT.

This clone has more than one count but fewer than ten. This sequence joins TRBV4-3 and TRBJ1-3; no firm D call. V dropped 5 bases and J dropped 1 base, with 9 bases sitting between them. This CDR3 spans 14 amino acids. Germline CDR1 is LGHNA and CDR2 is YSLEER. CDR3 sequence (DNA): TGCGCCAGCAGCTCCAAATGGTCTGGAAACACCATATATTTT. This codes for CASSSKWSGNTIYF.

This clone has a handful of counts. The gene calls are TRBV28 and TRBJ1-5; a possible D gene is TRBD1 (5 bases). V was pared by 8 bases and J by 2 bases, with 13 bases between. The CDR3 length is 14 residues. Looked up from germline, CDR1 is MDHEN and CDR2 is SYDVKM. The CDR3 is CASGGGSGNQPQHF. The CDR3, as DNA: TGTGCCAGCGGTGGGGGTTCTGGCAATCAGCCCCAGCATTTT.

This chain links TRBV15 with TRBJ1-5; D remains unclear. Germline V gene data show CDR1 as LNHNV and CDR2 as YYDKDF (reference sequence). V gave up 8 bases and J gave up 7 bases, with 15 bases separating them. CDR3 length: 13 amino acids. CDR3 nucleotide sequence: TGTGCCACCGCCCCACTCTTGGGCCAGCCCCAGCATTTT. It codes for CATAPLLGQPQHF. The whole variable domain, remainder taken from reference TRBV15 and TRBJ1-5, is DAMVIQNPRYQVTQFGKPVTLSCSQTLNHNVMYWYQQKSSQAPKLLFHYYDKDFNNEADTPDNFQSRRPNTSFCFLDIRSPGLGDTAMYLCATAPLLGQPQHFGDGTRLSIL.

The V and J genes are TRBV5-1 and TRBJ1-4, with a possible D match to TRBD1 (6 bases). Deletions cut 7 bases from V and 8 bases from J, with 15 bases between. Germline V gene lookup returns CDR1 SGHRS and CDR2 YFSETQ. The CDR3 has 13 residues. The CDR3 spells CASAHGGGEKLFF. For the CDR3, the DNA is TGCGCCAGCGCCCACGGGGGCGGCGAAAAACTGTTTTTT.

This rearrangement joins TRBV7-9 to TRBJ2-5, with 9 bases fitting TRBD1. The CDR3 spans 17 residues. From germline, CDR1 is SEHNR and CDR2 FQNEAQ (reference sequence). V shed 2 bases, J shed 7 bases, and the junction held 14 bases outside the gene matches. CDR3 coding DNA: TGTGCCAGCAGCTTATTCTCTGGGACAGGGATTATTGGGACCCAGTACTTC. Amino acid sequence: CASSLFSGTGIIGTQYF.

This chain connects TRBV5-6 to TRBJ2-7; 7 bases match TRBD2. The CDR3 sequence is 16 residues long. V shed 4 bases and J 2 bases; nucleotides not matched to a gene: 12. CDR1 is SGHDT and CDR2 is YYEEEE in the germline V gene. CDR3: CASSRIGAGETYEQYF. CDR3 sequence (DNA): TGTGCCAGCAGCCGTATAGGTGCGGGGGAGACCTACGAGCAGTACTTC. The entire variable domain, with the rest obtained from reference TRBV5-6 and TRBJ2-7, is as follows: DAGVTQSPTHLIKTRGQQVTLRCSPKSGHDTVSWYQQALGQGPQFIFQYYEEEERQRGNFPDRFSGHQFPNYSSELNVNALLLGDSALYLCASSRIGAGETYEQYFGPGTRLTVT.